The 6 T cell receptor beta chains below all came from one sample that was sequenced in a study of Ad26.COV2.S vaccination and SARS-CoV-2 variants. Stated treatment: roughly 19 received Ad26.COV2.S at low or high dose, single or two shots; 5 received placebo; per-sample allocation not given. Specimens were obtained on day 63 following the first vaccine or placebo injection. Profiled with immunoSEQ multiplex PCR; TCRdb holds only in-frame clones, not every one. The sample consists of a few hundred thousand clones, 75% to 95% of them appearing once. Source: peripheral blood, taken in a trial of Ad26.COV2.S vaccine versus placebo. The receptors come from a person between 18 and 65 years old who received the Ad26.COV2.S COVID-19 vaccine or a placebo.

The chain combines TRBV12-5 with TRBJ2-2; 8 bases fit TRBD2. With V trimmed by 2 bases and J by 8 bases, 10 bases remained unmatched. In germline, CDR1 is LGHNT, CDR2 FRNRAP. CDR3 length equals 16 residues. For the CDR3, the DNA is TGTGCTAGTGGTTTGCGGGTTAGCGGGACCTCTGGGGAGCTGTTTTTT. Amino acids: CASGLRVSGTSGELFF.

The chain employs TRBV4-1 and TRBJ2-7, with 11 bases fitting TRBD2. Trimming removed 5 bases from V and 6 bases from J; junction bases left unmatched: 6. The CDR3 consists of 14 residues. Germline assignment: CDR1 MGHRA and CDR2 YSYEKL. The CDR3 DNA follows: TGCGCCAGCAGCGCAACTAGCGGGAGCCGCGAGCAGTACTTC. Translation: CASSATSGSREQYF.

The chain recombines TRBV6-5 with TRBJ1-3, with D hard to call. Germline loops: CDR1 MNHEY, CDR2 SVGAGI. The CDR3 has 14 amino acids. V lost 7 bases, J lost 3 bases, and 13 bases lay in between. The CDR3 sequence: CASTLVTGGNTIYF. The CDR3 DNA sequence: TGTGCCAGCACACTTGTGACCGGTGGAAACACCATATATTTT.

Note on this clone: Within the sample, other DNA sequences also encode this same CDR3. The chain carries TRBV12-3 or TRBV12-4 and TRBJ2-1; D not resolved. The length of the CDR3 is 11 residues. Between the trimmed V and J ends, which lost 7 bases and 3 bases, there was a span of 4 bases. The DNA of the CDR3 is TGTGCCAGCACAAGCTACAATGAGCAGTTCTTC. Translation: CASTSYNEQFF.

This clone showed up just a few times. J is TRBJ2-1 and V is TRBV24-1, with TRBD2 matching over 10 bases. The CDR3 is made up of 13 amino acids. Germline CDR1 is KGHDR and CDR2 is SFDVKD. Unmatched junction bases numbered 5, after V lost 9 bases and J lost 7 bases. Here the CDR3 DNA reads TGTGCCACCGCTAGCGGGAGCCCAAATGAGCAGTTCTTC. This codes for CATASGSPNEQFF.

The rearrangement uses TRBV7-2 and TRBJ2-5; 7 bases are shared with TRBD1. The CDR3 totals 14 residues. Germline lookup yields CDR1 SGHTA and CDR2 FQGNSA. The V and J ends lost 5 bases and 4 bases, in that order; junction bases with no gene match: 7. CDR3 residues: CASSLGSGGETQYF. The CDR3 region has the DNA TGTGCCAGCAGCCTGGGTTCAGGGGGAGAGACCCAGTACTTC.